The clone carrying this TCR beta chain was seen just once. Its antigen remains unknown. The data originate from a study of OX40 agonist ivuxolimab in advanced cancers. In the study overall: Intravenous ivuxolimab at 0.01 to 10 mg/kg was given to patients every 2 weeks. Allowance was made for prior anti-PD-1, anti-PD-L1 or anti-CTLA-4 therapy, and 40% had some. Study-wide findings and caveats: Expanded clones belonging to CD8+ T cells outnumbered, on average, those of CD4+.

Profiling relied on immunoSEQ multiplex PCR, and the TCRdb table lists in-frame clones only, not all of them. This table has some 83,000 clones, 65% to 90% appearing once. The germline gives CDR1 MGHDK, CDR2 SYGVNS. The germline V and J ends were trimmed by 0 bases and 0 bases, with 8 bases remaining between them. The CDR3 runs to 15 residues. The source material was CD4+ or CD8+ T cells sorted from blood, sampled in a trial of the OX40 agonist ivuxolimab. The clonotype originates from an adult with an advanced solid tumor such as melanoma, head and neck, liver or kidney cancer. V gene TRBV25-1 combines with J gene TRBJ1-1; D is undetermined. CDR3 nucleotides: TGTGCCAGCAGTGAATATGGAGTTATGAACACTGAAGCTTTCTTT. Its protein product is CASSEYGVMNTEAFF.